This TCR beta chain was retrieved from a study of T cells after yellow fever vaccination. The length of the CDR3 is 12 residues. V was trimmed by 4 bases and J by 6 bases, leaving 7 bases between them. Per the germline V gene, CDR1 is SGHRS and CDR2 is YFSETQ. Via MiXCR, TCRdb re-called the 5' RACE reads, giving one row per CDR3 protein. The repertoire holds 500,000 to 650,000 distinct CDR3 sequences, with roughly a sixth as singletons. Sequences were derived from PBMCs, sampled more than 4 days after the first yellow fever vaccination. The TCR sequence derives from a man aged 18 to 29 who received the YFV17D yellow fever vaccine. V and J are TRBV5-1 and TRBJ1-4; D is undetermined. The CDR3 DNA reads TGCGCCAGCAGCCGCGACCATGAAAAACTGTTTTTT. Residues: CASSRDHEKLFF. Looking up the rest from reference TRBV5-1 and TRBJ1-4 gives the full variable domain: KAGVTQTPRYLIKTRGQQVTLSCSPISGHRSVSWYQQTPGQGLQFLFEYFSETQRNKGNFPGRFSGRQFSNSRSEMNVSTLELGDSALYLCASSRDHEKLFFGSGTQLSVL.